This T cell receptor (beta chain) was profiled in a study of spatial heterogeneity in lung cancer (dated by TCRdb to about 2019). For context, the study as a whole: Beta-chain transcripts were consistently detected in greater numbers than alpha-chain transcripts, which likely reflected higher beta-chain transcript abundance. A strong correlation was found between TCR transcript counts in tumor regions and a T cell transcriptional module score from matched bulk RNA-seq. In the raw uncorrected reads, each unique combination of TCR and UMI appeared on average more than ten times. In non-small cell lung cancer, the study made a quantitative comparison of TCR alpha and beta repertoires among multiple tumor regions, matched nontumor lung and blood. The study linked features of the TCR repertoire to counts of nonsynonymous mutations, which were determined by whole-exome sequencing of tumor tissue. Both alpha and beta chains were TCR-sequenced in samples taken at surgery, namely 220 tumor regions, roughly 64 matched nontumor lung samples and 50 to 60 PBMC samples. Paper-wide results and their limitations: Counts of ubiquitous and regional expanded TCRs were found to correlate with counts of ubiquitous and regional nonsynonymous mutations, respectively. TCR-seq was estimated to cover only approximately 7% of tumor T cells for alpha chains and 13% for beta chains. Confirming at a functional level the hypothesis that regional TCRs recognize regional mutations was considered to require additional single-cell paired TCR alpha and beta sequencing. The number of expanded intratumoral alpha and beta TCRs correlated with the tumor nonsynonymous mutation count.

The library was obtained by 5' RACE. The listed sequencing device is NextSeq 500. To allow correction of PCR and sequencing errors, the TCR library protocol tagged every TCR cDNA molecule with a unique molecular identifier. As for the authors' bioinformatics: TCR identification, UMI-based error correction and CDR3 extraction were performed with Decombinator tools. TCRs above a frequency of 2 per 1,000, corresponding to the top 1% of the tumor frequency distribution, were defined as expanded. Expanded tumor TCRs were classed as regional if statistically deemed absent (corrected P<0.05) from at least one tumor region, otherwise ubiquitous. Renyi diversity was calculated using the R vegan package after each repertoire was subsampled 100 times to 5,000 TCRs. CDR3 similarity networks were built from amino acid triplet string-kernel similarity, connecting CDR3s with pairwise similarity above 0.82. TCRdb trimmed the raw reads at Q25, called clones with MiXCR and kept productive beta chains. Identical CDR3 proteins give one entry, which carries the most common genes and DNA. These V and J calls rely on TCRdb rather than the paper's analysis. The sample data list 16,000 or so distinct CDR3 sequences, and 5.8% of these were observed just once. The top ten hold about a tenth of the sample.

This clonotype was found a few times. Which antigen it targets is not known. Base-call qualities are not available, and no considerably larger clone is one nucleotide away. This beta chain is an unintended read in a library built for alpha chains; its size means little. Explained via the paper, the time point label denotes: sample taken at primary tumor resection. Samples were obtained from fewer than 80 patients with early-stage, untreated non-small cell lung cancer from the lung TRACERx cohort. Whole RNA extracted from tumor and nontumor lung tissue, or from cryopreserved PBMC samples, was used for TCR sequencing without cell sorting. Patients were selected for TCR sequencing only if sufficient RNA was available from at least two tumor regions. Before selection, tumor and adjacent nontumor lung specimens were reviewed by a lung pathologist. From the cysteine up to the phenylalanine, the CDR3 has a length of 15 residues. Of all the DNA, just the CDR3 is kept, 45 bases in frame from base 1. CDR1 is given as DFQATT and CDR2 as SNEGSKA, both from the germline V gene (reference sequence). Germline trimming: 6 bases from V, 3 bases from J; junction bases outside gene matches: 11.

The rearranged segments are TRBV20-1 and TRBJ2-3; TRBD2 fits 8 bases in the junction. Material: lung tumor tissue, obtained at surgery. The clonotype was recovered from a female donor with early-stage non-small cell lung cancer. The CDR3 sequence is CSAKAGEGRTDTQYF. The sequence in DNA is TGCAGTGCAAAAGCGGGAGAAGGAAGGACAGATACGCAGTATTTT.